The clone carrying this T cell receptor (beta chain) has only a few counts. The antigen is undetermined. With 60 Vbeta and 13 Jbeta primers, the PCR was carried out. The repertoire was sequenced with immunoSEQ multiplex PCR; TCRdb's copy has only in-frame clones and lacks some. The table lists tens of thousands of clones, about 80% of them singletons, with roughly 6% in the top ten. Trimming removed 2 bases from V and 3 bases from J; junction bases left unmatched: 8. CDR3 length: 16 residues. Germline V gives CDR1 MNHEY, CDR2 SVGAGI. These data originate in a study of cytomegalovirus exposure and HLA in healthy donors. Background on the study: Ancestry clustering placed 81% of 350 to 500 genotyped donors in the Caucasian-associated cluster.

Findings of the study overall: The study listed about 150 cytomegalovirus-associated TCR beta chains. Indistinguishable V segments such as TRBV6-2 and TRBV6-3 were excluded.

The receptor's source is a female donor in good health and CMV-seronegative. Sequencing used PBMCs. The gene calls are TRBV6-5 and TRBJ2-7; 9 bases align to TRBD1. The CDR3 reads CASSYEFGQGSYEQYF. CDR3 in DNA: TGTGCCAGCAGTTACGAGTTTGGACAGGGGAGCTACGAGCAGTACTTC.